Following are 10 T cell receptor beta chains from one sample sequenced in a study of control samples from healthy donors and cancer patients. Using immunoSEQ multiplex PCR, the repertoire was profiled, and TCRdb retains in-frame clones only, with some absent. This table has 130,000 or so clones, approximately 87% appearing once. Input material: blood. These receptors were taken from a man aged 25 to 40 in good health.

V usage is TRBV24-1 and J usage is TRBJ1-4; no definite D call. The CDR3 consists of 16 residues. Germline V lookup: CDR1 KGHDR, CDR2 SFDVKD. Trimming removed 3 bases from V and 0 bases from J, with 10 bases in between. CDR3 sequence: CATSDGTASTNEKLFF. The CDR3 DNA follows: TGTGCCACCAGTGATGGTACAGCTTCAACTAATGAAAAACTGTTTTTT.

The chain links TRBV10-1 to TRBJ2-1; D call uncertain. The CDR3 is 15 residues long. The V end lost 3 bases, the J end lost 0 bases, and 9 bases lay between the germline ends. CDR1 and CDR2 (germline): WNHNN, SYGVQD (reference sequence). CDR3 sequence (DNA): TGCGCCAGCAGTGACCGCACCTACTCCTACAATGAGCAGTTCTTC. Amino acids: CASSDRTYSYNEQFF.

The chain links TRBV10-3 to TRBJ2-1, with D unresolved. The CDR3 spans 17 residues. Per germline, CDR1 ENHRY and CDR2 SYGVKD. Trimming stripped 2 bases from V and 2 bases from J, with 16 bases between. As DNA, the CDR3 is TGTGCCATCAGTGAGGGTATAGGCCGCCCCGCCTACAATGAGCAGTTCTTC. This codes for CAISEGIGRPAYNEQFF.

This sequence joins TRBV7-2 and TRBJ1-4; D gene uncertain. From germline, CDR1 is SGHTA and CDR2 FQGNSA. This CDR3 comprises 15 residues. V was cut by 3 bases and J by 5 bases, with 13 bases left in between. CDR3 sequence: CASSFYDGSNEKLFF. The CDR3 bases are TGTGCCAGCAGCTTCTACGACGGAAGCAATGAAAAACTGTTTTTT.

The rearrangement links TRBV10-1 to TRBJ2-7, with D perhaps matching TRBD1 (5 bases). Germline loops: CDR1 WNHNN, CDR2 SYGVQD (reference sequence). V was cut by 6 bases and J by 1 base, with 13 bases left in between. This CDR3 is 14 amino acids long. CDR3: CASSPSRVSYEQYF. The CDR3 DNA follows: TGCGCCAGCAGCCCGAGCAGGGTATCCTACGAGCAGTACTTC.

The chain's CDR3 is CASSMGTGGLRTEAFF. CDR3 nucleotides: TGTGCCAGCAGCATGGGGACAGGGGGCCTGAGGACTGAAGCTTTCTTT. The chain carries TRBV5-4 and TRBJ1-1, with 12 nucleotides matching TRBD1. This CDR3 contains 16 residues. In germline, CDR1 is SGHNT, CDR2 YYREEE (reference sequence). With 4 bases clipped from V and 5 bases from J, the junction kept 9 bases outside the gene matches.

This chain uses TRBV30 with TRBJ2-7; D gene uncertain. V was pared by 2 bases and J by 2 bases, with 10 bases between. CDR3 length equals 13 residues. Germline CDR1 GTSNPN, CDR2 SVGIG (reference sequence). This CDR3 reads CAWSYRAAYEQYV. The CDR3 coding sequence is TGTGCCTGGAGTTATAGGGCAGCCTACGAGCAGTACGTC.

This clone is a singleton in its sample. The chain employs TRBV19 and TRBJ1-5, with D unresolved. Germline CDR1 and CDR2: LNHDA and SQIVND (reference sequence). CDR3 length: 14 amino acids. V lost 5 bases and J 0 bases, leaving 8 bases between the germline ends. This CDR3 reads CASSGPYSNQPQHF. The DNA for the CDR3 is TGTGCCAGTAGTGGACCTTATAGCAATCAGCCCCAGCATTTT.

This clone was seen a few times. V is TRBV5-1 and J is TRBJ2-2; maybe TRBD2 (6 bases). V lost 1 base and J lost 4, with 8 bases in between. Germline lookup yields CDR1 SGHRS and CDR2 YFSETQ. The CDR3 covers 14 residues. The CDR3 coding sequence is TGCGCCAGCAGCTTGTCCGGGAGCACCGGGGAGCTGTTTTTT. Translation: CASSLSGSTGELFF. The full variable domain, with the rest looked up from reference TRBV5-1 and TRBJ2-2, is KAGVTQTPRYLIKTRGQQVTLSCSPISGHRSVSWYQQTPGQGLQFLFEYFSETQRNKGNFPGRFSGRQFSNSRSEMNVSTLELGDSALYLCASSLSGSTGELFFGEGSRLTVL.

The chain joins TRBV2 to TRBJ1-1; D remains ambiguous. CDR3 length equals 14 residues. Germline-derived CDR1 and CDR2 are SNHLY and FYNNEI. The V end was cut by 4 bases, the J end by 0 bases, with 9 bases between. CDR3 coding DNA: TGTGCCAGCAGTGCGATCGGGCTGAACACTGAAGCTTTCTTT. Translated: CASSAIGLNTEAFF.